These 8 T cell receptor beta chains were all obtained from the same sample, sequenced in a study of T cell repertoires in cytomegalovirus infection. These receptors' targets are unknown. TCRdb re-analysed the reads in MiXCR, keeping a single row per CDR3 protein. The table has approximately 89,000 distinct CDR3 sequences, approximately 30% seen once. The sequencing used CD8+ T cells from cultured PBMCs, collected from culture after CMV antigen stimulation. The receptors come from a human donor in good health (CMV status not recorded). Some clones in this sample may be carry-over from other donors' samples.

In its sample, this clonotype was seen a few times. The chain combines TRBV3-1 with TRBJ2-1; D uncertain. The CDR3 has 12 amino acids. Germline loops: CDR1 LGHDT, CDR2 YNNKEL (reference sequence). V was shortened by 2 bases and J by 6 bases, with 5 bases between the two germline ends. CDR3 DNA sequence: TGTGCCAGCAGCCAATATACCAATGAGCAGTTCTTC. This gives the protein CASSQYTNEQFF.

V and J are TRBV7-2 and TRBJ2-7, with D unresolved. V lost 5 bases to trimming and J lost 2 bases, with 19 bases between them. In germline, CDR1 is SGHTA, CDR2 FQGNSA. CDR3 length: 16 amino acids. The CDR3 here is CASSHPVGRKTYEQYF. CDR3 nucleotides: TGTGCCAGCAGCCACCCAGTCGGACGCAAGACCTACGAGCAGTACTTC.

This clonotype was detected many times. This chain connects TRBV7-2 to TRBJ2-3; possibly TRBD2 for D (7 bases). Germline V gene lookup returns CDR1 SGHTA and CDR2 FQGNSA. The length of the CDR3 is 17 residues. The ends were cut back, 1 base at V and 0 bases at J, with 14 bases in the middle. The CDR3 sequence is CASSLVWRGTSTDTQYF. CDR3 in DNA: TGTGCCAGCAGCTTAGTTTGGCGGGGGACAAGCACAGATACGCAGTATTTT.

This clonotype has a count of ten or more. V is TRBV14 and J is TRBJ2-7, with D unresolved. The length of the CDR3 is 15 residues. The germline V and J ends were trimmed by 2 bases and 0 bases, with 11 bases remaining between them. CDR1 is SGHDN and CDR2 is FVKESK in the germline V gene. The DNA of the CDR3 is TGTGCCAGCAGCCAATATACTTCTAACTCCTACGAGCAGTACTTC. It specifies CASSQYTSNSYEQYF.

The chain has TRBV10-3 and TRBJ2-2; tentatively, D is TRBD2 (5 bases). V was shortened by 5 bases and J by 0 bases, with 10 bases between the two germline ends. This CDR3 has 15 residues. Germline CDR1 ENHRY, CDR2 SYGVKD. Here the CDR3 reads CAISSSGANTGELFF. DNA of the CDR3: TGTGCCATCAGTTCTTCCGGGGCGAACACCGGGGAGCTGTTTTTT.

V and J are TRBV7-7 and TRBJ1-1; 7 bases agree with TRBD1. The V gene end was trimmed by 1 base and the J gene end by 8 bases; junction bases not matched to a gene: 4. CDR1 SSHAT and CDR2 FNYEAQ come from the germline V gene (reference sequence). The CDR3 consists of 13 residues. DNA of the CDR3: TGTGCCAGCAGCTTAGTGGTAGGGGGCGAAGCTTTCTTT. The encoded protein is CASSLVVGGEAFF.

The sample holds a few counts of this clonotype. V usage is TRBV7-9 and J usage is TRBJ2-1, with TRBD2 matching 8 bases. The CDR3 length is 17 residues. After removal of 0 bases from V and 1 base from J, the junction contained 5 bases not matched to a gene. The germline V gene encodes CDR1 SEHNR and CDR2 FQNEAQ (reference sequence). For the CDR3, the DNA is TGTGCCAGCAGCTTAGCGAGCGGGGGCCGTTCCTACAATGAGCAGTTCTTC. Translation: CASSLASGGRSYNEQFF.

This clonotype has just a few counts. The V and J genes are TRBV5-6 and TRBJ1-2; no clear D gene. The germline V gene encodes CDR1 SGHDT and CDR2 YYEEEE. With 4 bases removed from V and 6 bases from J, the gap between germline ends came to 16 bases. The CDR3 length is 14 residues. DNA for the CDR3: TGTGCCAGCAGCACGAAACAGAATCAGGATGGCTACACCTTC. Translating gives CASSTKQNQDGYTF.